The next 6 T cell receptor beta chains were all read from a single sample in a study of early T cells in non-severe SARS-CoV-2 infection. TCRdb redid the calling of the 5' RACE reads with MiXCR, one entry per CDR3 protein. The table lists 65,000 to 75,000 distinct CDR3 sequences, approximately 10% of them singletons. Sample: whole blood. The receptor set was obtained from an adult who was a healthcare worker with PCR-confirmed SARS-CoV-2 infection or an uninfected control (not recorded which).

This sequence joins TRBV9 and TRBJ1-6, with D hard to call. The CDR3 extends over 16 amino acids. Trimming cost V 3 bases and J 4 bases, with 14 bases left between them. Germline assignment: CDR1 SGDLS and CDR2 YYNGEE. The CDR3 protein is CASSATDRSYNSPLHF. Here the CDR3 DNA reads TGTGCCAGCAGCGCCACAGACCGCTCTTATAATTCACCCCTCCACTTT. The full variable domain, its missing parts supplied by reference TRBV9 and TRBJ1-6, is DSGVTQTPKHLITATGQRVTLRCSPRSGDLSVYWYQQSLDQGLQFLIQYYNGEERAKGNILERFSAQQFPDLHSELNLSSLELGDSALYFCASSATDRSYNSPLHFGNGTRLTVT.

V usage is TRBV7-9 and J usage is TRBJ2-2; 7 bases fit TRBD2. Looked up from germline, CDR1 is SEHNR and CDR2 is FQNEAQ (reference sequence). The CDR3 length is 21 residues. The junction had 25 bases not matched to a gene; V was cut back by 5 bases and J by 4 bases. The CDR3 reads CASSNPRAGTNGRVGTGELFF. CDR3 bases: TGTGCCAGCAGCAATCCGCGAGCCGGGACTAACGGGAGAGTAGGCACCGGGGAGCTGTTTTTT.

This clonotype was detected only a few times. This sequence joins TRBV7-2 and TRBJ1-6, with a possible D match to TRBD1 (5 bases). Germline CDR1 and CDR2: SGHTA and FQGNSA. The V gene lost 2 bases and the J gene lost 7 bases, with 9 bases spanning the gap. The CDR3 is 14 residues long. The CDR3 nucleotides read TGTGCCAGCAGCTTACCGGGGGTAAATTCACCCCTCCACTTT. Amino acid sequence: CASSLPGVNSPLHF.

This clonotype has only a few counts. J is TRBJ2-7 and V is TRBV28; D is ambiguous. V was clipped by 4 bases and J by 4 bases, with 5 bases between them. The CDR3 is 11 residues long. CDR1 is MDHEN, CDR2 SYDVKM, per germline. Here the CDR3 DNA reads TGTGCCAGCAGTTGGCATTACGAGCAGTACTTC. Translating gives CASSWHYEQYF.

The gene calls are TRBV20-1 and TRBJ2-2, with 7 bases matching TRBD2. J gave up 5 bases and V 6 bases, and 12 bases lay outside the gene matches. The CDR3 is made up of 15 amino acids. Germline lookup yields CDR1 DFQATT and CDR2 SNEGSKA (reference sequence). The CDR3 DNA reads TGCAGTGCCCTCAGCCGGCTAGCGGAGACCGGGGAGCTGTTTTTT. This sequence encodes CSALSRLAETGELFF.

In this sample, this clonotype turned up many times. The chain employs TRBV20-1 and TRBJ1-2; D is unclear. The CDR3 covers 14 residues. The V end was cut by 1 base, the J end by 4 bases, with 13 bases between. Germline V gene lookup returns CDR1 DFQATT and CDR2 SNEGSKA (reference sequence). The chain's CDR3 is CSARVRERFYGYTF. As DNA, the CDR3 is TGCAGTGCTAGAGTACGCGAGAGGTTCTATGGCTACACCTTC.